The clone carrying this T cell receptor beta chain came up a few times. Antigen specificity is unknown. These data are taken from a study of CD8+ T cells in alopecia areata. Study background: Patients in the study were on tofacitinib for 6 to 18 months, then off it for 6 months. The investigators scored severity in treated patients by the percentage of affected scalp area. Study results and limitations: Affected lesional scalp, above all in alopecia totalis/universalis, was more clonal than normal scalp.

The length of the CDR3 is 18 residues. V gave up 0 bases and J gave up 0 bases; unmatched junction bases: 5. Germline V gives CDR1 SGDLS, CDR2 YYNGEE. In each case, RNA was isolated and then reverse transcribed into cDNA as the sequencing template. Libraries were prepared by immunoSEQ multiplex PCR; TCRdb keeps only in-frame clonotypes and omits some of them. Among about 220,000 clones listed, approximately 57% were seen once. The treatment is: oral pan-JAK inhibitor, 5-10 mg twice daily. It was from alopecia areata patients that lesional scalp punch biopsies and peripheral blood were collected. The chain employs TRBV9 and TRBJ2-6, with TRBD2 matching 8 bases. This specimen was CD4+ T cells sorted from blood, taken at week 4, from a patient treated with tofacitinib. The sequence derives from a human donor with alopecia areata. CDR3 DNA: TGTGCCAGCAGCGTAGGAGCGGGGGTGAACTCTGGGGCCAACGTCCTGACTTTC. This encodes CASSVGAGVNSGANVLTF.